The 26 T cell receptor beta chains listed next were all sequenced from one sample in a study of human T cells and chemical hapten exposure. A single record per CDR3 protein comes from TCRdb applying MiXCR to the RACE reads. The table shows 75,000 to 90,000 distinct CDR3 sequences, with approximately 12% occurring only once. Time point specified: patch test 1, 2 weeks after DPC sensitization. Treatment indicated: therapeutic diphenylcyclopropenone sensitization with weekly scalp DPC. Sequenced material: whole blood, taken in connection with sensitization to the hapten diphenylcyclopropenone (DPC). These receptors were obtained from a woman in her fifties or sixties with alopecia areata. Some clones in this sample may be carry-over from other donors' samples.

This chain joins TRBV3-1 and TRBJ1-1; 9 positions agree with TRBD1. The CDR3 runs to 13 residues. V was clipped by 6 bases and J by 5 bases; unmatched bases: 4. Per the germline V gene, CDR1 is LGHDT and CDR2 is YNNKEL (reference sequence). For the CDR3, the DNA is TGTGCCAGCAGGGGACAGGGAGGGACTGAAGCTTTCTTT. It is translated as CASRGQGGTEAFF.

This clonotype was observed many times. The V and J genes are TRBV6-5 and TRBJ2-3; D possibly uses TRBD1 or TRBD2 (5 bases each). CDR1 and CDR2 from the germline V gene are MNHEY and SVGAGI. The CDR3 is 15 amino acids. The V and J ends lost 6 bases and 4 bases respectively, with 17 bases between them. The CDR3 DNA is TGTGCCAGCAGAATCCAGGGCGCGAGGGCAGATACGCAGTATTTT. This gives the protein CASRIQGARADTQYF.

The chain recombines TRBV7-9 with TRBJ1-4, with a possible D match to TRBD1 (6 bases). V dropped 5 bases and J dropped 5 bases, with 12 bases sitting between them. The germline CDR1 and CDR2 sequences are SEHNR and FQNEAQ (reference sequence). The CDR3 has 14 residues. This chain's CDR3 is CASSQGQGNEKLFF. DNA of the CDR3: TGTGCCAGCAGCCAGGGGCAGGGGAATGAAAAACTGTTTTTT.

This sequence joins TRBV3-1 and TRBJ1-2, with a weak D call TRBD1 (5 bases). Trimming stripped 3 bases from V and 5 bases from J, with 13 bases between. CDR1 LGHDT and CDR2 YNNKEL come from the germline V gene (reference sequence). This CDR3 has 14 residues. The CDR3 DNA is TGTGCCAGCAGCCATTTCGGGGGATGGTATGGCTACACCTTC. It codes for CASSHFGGWYGYTF.

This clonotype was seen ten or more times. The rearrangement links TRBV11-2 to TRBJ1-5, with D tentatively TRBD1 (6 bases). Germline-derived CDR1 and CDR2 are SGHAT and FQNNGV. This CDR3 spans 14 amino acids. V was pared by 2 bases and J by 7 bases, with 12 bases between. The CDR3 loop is CASSLSGGRQPQHF. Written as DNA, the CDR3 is TGTGCCAGCAGCTTATCCGGGGGGCGACAGCCCCAGCATTTT.

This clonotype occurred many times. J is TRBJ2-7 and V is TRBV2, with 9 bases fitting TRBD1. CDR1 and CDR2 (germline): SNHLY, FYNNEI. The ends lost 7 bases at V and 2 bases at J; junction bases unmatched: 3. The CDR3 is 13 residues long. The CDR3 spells CASIRDRAYEQYF. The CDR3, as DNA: TGTGCCAGCATCCGGGACAGGGCCTACGAGCAGTACTTC.

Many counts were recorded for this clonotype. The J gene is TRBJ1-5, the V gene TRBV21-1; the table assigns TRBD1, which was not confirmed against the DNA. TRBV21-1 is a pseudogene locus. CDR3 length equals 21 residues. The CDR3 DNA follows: TGTGCCAGCAGCAAAGTGGATACCGGGACAGGGGACCCTTATAGCAATCAGCCCCAGCATTTT. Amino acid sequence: CASSKVDTGTGDPYSNQPQHF.

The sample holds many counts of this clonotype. This chain's CDR3 is CASSKSSVKNTEAFF. CDR3 nucleotides: TGTGCCAGCAGCAAATCATCGGTGAAGAACACTGAAGCTTTCTTT. The chain carries TRBV21-1 and TRBJ1-1. TRBV21-1 is termed a pseudogene. The CDR3 has 15 residues.

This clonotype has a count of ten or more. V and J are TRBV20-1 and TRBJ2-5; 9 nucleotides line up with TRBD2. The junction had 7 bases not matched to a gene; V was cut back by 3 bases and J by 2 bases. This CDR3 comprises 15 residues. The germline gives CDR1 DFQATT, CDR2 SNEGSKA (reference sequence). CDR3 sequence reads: CSASITSGPQETQYF. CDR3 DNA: TGCAGTGCTAGCATTACTAGCGGGCCTCAAGAGACCCAGTACTTC.

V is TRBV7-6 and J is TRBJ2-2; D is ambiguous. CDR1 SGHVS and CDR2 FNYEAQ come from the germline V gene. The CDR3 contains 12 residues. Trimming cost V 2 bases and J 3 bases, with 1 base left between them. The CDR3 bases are TGTGCCAGCAGCTTACACACCGGGGAGCTGTTTTTT. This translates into CASSLHTGELFF.

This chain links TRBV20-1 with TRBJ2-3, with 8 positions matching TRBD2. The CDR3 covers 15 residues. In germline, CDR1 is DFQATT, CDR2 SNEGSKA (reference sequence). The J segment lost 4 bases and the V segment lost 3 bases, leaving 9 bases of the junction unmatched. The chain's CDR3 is CSASPGTSRPDTQYF. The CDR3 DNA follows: TGCAGTGCTAGCCCCGGGACTAGTCGCCCAGATACGCAGTATTTT.

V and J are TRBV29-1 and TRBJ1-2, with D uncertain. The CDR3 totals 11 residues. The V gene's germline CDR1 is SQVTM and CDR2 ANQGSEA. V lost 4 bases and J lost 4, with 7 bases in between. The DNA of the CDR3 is TGCAGCGTTGTGGGAGGCTATGGCTACACCTTC. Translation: CSVVGGYGYTF.

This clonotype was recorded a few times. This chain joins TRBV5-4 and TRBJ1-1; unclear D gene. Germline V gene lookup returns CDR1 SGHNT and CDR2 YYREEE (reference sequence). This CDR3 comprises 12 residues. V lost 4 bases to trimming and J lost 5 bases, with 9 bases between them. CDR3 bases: TGTGCCAGCAGCCACGCCTCGACTGAAGCTTTCTTT. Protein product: CASSHASTEAFF.

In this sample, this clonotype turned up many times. CDR3: CASSLSSGGIYEQYF. CDR3 sequence (DNA): TGTGCCAGCAGCTTGTCTAGCGGGGGAATCTACGAGCAGTACTTC. The chain links TRBV7-3 to TRBJ2-7; 10 bases agree with TRBD2. V lost 3 bases and J lost 3; bases outside the gene matches: 5. CDR1 SGHTA and CDR2 FQGTGA come from the germline V gene. This CDR3 has 15 residues.

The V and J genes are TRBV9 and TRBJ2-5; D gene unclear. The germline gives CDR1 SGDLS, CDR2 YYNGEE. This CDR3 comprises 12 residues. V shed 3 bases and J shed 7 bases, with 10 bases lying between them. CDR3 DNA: TGTGCCAGCAGCGCAGACGAGGTGACCCAGTACTTC. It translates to CASSADEVTQYF.

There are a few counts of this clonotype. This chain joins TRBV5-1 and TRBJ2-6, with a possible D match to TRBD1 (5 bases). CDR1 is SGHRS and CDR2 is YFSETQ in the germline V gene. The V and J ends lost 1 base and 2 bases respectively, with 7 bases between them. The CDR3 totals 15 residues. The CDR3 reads CASSLQGPGANVLTF. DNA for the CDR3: TGCGCCAGCAGCTTGCAGGGCCCTGGGGCCAACGTCCTGACTTTC.

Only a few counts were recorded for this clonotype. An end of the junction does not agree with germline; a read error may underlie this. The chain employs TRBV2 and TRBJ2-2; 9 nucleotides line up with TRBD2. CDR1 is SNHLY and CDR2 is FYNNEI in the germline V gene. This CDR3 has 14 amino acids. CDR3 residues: CASNEGGGARELFF. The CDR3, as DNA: TGTGCCAGCAATGAAGGCGGGGGGGCGCGGGAGCTGTTTTTT.

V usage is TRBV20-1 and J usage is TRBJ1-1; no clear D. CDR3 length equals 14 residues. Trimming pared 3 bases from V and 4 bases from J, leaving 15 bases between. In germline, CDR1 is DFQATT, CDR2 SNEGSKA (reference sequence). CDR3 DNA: TGCAGTGCTAGGACCCCGACGGCTATCACTGAAGCTTTCTTT. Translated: CSARTPTAITEAFF.

The CDR3 region has the DNA TGTGCCATCAGTGAGACGGGGGGGCGACAAGAGACCCAGTACTTC. This translates into CAISETGGRQETQYF. The rearrangement uses TRBV10-3 and TRBJ2-5, with 8 bases that match TRBD2. The CDR3 is 15 amino acids. With 2 bases clipped from V and 2 bases from J, the junction kept 4 bases outside the gene matches. Germline CDR1 and CDR2: ENHRY and SYGVKD.

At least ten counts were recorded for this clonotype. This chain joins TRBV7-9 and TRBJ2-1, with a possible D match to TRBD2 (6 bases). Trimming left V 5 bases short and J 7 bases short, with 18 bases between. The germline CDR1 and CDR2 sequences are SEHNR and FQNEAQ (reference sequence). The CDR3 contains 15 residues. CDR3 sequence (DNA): TGTGCCAGCAGCATGGACTGGGGCGGGGCAAATGAGCAGTTCTTC. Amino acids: CASSMDWGGANEQFF.

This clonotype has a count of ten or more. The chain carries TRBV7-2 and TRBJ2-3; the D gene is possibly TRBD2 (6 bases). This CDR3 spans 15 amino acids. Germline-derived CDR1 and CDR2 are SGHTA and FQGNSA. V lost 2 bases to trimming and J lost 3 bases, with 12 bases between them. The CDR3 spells CASSLKSGVTDTQYF. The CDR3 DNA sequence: TGTGCCAGCAGCTTAAAGTCGGGGGTAACAGATACGCAGTATTTT. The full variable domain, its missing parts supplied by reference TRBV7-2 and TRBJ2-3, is GAGVSQSPSNKVTEKGKDVELRCDPISGHTALYWYRQSLGQGLEFLIYFQGNSAPDKSGLPSDRFSAERTGGSVSTLTIQRTQQEDSAVYLCASSLKSGVTDTQYFGPGTRLTVL.

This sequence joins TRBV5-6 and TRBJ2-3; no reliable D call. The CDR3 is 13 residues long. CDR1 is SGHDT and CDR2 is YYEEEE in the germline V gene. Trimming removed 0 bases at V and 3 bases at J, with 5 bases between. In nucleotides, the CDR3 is TGTGCCAGCAGCTTGGATTGGACAGATACGCAGTATTTT. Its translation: CASSLDWTDTQYF.

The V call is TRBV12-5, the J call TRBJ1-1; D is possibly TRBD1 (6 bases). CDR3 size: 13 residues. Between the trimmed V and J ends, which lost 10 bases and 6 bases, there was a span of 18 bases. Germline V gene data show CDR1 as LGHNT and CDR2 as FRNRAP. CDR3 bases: TGTGCTACCCAACAACAGGGAAACGCTGAAGCTTTCTTT. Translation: CATQQQGNAEAFF. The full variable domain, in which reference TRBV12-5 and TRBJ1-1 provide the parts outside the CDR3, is DARVTQTPRHKVTEMGQEVTMRCQPILGHNTVFWYRQTMMQGLELLAYFRNRAPLDDSGMPKDRFSAEMPDATLATLKIQPSEPRDSAVYFCATQQQGNAEAFFGQGTRLTVV.

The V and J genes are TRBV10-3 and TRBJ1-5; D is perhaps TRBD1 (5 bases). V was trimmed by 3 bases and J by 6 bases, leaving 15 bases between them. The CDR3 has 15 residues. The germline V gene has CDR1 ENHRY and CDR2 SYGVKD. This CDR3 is CAISEGPGSSQPQHF. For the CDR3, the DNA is TGTGCCATCAGTGAAGGCCCAGGGTCGAGTCAGCCCCAGCATTTT.

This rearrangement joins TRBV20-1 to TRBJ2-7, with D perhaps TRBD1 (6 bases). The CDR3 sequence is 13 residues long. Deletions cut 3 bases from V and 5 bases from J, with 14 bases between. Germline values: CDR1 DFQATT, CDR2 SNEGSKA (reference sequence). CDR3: CSASPQGGNEQYF. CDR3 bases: TGCAGTGCTAGCCCACAGGGTGGGAACGAGCAGTACTTC.

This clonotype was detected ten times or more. The CDR3 coding sequence is TGTGCCAGCAGAACCGGACAGACGCTAGCCAAAAACATTCAGTACTTC. Its translation is CASRTGQTLAKNIQYF. The V and J genes are TRBV6-1 and TRBJ2-4, with D perhaps matching TRBD1 (6 bases). CDR3 length: 16 residues. The V end lost 6 bases, the J end lost 0 bases, and 15 bases lay between the germline ends. Germline V gives CDR1 MNHNS, CDR2 SASEGT.